A selection of T cell receptor beta chains follows, all from one sample in a study of early T cells in non-severe SARS-CoV-2 infection. MiXCR was run by TCRdb on the 5' RACE reads, yielding one entry per CDR3 protein. Here the sample spans more than 75,000 distinct CDR3 sequences, roughly 15% being singletons. The sequencing sample was made of whole blood. The receptors shown here come from an adult who was a healthcare worker with PCR-confirmed SARS-CoV-2 infection or an uninfected control (not recorded which). The CDR3 runs from the conserved cysteine through the conserved F or W. Fields, in order: CDR3 length, J gene, D gene, V gene, clone size, CDR3 DNA, CDR3 protein. D genes are given only for firm matches. Only part of the rows carry a size: once, few, many, or a class if the clone is expanded.

len: 18
j_gene: TRBJ2-4
d_gene: NA
v_gene: TRBV2
abundance: few
CDR3nt: TGTGCCACAGACAGGTCGGGGACTTGGGGCCTAGCCAAAAACATTCAGTACTTC
CDR3aa: CATDRSGTWGLAKNIQYF

len: 15
j_gene: TRBJ2-7
d_gene: TRBD2
v_gene: TRBV7-6
abundance: few
CDR3nt: TGTGCCAGCAGCCAAGGGGGACTAGGCCCCTACGAGCAGTACTTC
CDR3aa: CASSQGGLGPYEQYF

len: 15
j_gene: TRBJ1-5
d_gene: NA
v_gene: TRBV19
abundance: NA
CDR3nt: TGTGCCAGTAGCCTCAGGACTGATAGCAATCAGCCCCAGCATTTT
CDR3aa: CASSLRTDSNQPQHF

len: 14
j_gene: TRBJ2-2
d_gene: NA
v_gene: TRBV7-3
abundance: many
CDR3nt: TGTGCCAGCAGCTTAGCCCCGGAGGCCGGGGAGCTGTTTTTT
CDR3aa: CASSLAPEAGELFF

len: 16
j_gene: TRBJ2-7
d_gene: NA
v_gene: TRBV6-2/TRBV6-3
abundance: NA
CDR3nt: TGTGCCAGCACCCACCTGGGCCGGACGGAGTATTACGAGCAGTACTTC
CDR3aa: CASTHLGRTEYYEQYF

len: 12
j_gene: TRBJ1-1
d_gene: NA
v_gene: TRBV7-9
abundance: few
CDR3nt: TGTGCCAGCAGCTTAGGGGCCACTGAAGCTTTCTTT
CDR3aa: CASSLGATEAFF

len: 12
j_gene: TRBJ1-5
d_gene: NA
v_gene: TRBV28
abundance: few
CDR3nt: TGTTCCACTGGACCCCACAATCAGCCCCAGCATTTT
CDR3aa: CSTGPHNQPQHF

len: 13
j_gene: TRBJ2-3
d_gene: NA
v_gene: TRBV6-6
abundance: NA
CDR3nt: TGTGCCAGCAGTCAGAAGTCCAGAGATACGCAGTATTTT
CDR3aa: CASSQKSRDTQYF

len: 19
j_gene: TRBJ2-6
d_gene: NA
v_gene: TRBV21-1
abundance: NA
CDR3nt: TGTGCCAGCATCTCTCCTCTGGGGCAGGACAGCTCTGGGGCCAACGTCCTGACTTTC
CDR3aa: CASISPLGQDSSGANVLTF

len: 15
j_gene: TRBJ2-3
d_gene: NA
v_gene: TRBV7-2
abundance: few
CDR3nt: TGTGCCAGCAGCTTGAGCGGACACGACACAGATACGCAGTATTTT
CDR3aa: CASSLSGHDTDTQYF

len: 14
j_gene: TRBJ2-2
d_gene: NA
v_gene: TRBV7-8
abundance: NA
CDR3nt: TGTGCCAGCAGCTTAGCCAGGGCTGCCGGGGAGCTGTTTTTT
CDR3aa: CASSLARAAGELFF

len: 13
j_gene: TRBJ1-1
d_gene: TRBD1
v_gene: TRBV10-3
abundance: few
CDR3nt: TGTGCCATCTTGGACAGGGCTTCGACTGAAGCTTTCTTT
CDR3aa: CAILDRASTEAFF

len: 15
j_gene: TRBJ2-1
d_gene: NA
v_gene: TRBV2
abundance: few
CDR3nt: TGTGCCAGCCGGGGCCGGAGAGCTGGCGACAATGAGCAGTTCTTC
CDR3aa: CASRGRRAGDNEQFF

len: 15
j_gene: TRBJ1-2
d_gene: NA
v_gene: TRBV6-2/TRBV6-3
abundance: NA
CDR3nt: TGTGCCAGCAGTCCTCCCGGGACCCAGGGCAATGGCTACACCTTC
CDR3aa: CASSPPGTQGNGYTF

len: 15
j_gene: TRBJ2-5
d_gene: TRBD1
v_gene: TRBV6-5
abundance: NA
CDR3nt: TGTGCCAGCGGTGTACCCGGGACAGGCCTAGAGACCCAGTACTTC
CDR3aa: CASGVPGTGLETQYF

len: 15
j_gene: TRBJ2-5
d_gene: NA
v_gene: TRBV7-2
abundance: NA
CDR3nt: TGTGCCAGCAGCTCGGACGGGTCTTTTCAAGAGACCCAGTACTTC
CDR3aa: CASSSDGSFQETQYF

len: 16
j_gene: TRBJ2-3
d_gene: TRBD1
v_gene: TRBV3-1
abundance: NA
CDR3nt: TGTGCCAGCAGCCAAGGTACCGGGACAGCCACAGATACGCAGTATTTT
CDR3aa: CASSQGTGTATDTQYF

len: 15
j_gene: TRBJ1-1
d_gene: NA
v_gene: TRBV7-9
abundance: NA
CDR3nt: TGTGCCAGCAGCTTTCTTCGAGGGAGAGGCACTGAAGCTTTCTTT
CDR3aa: CASSFLRGRGTEAFF

len: 15
j_gene: TRBJ2-1
d_gene: TRBD1
v_gene: TRBV10-2
abundance: NA
CDR3nt: TGCGCCAGCAGTTCCCGACAGGGATCCTACAATGAGCAGTTCTTC
CDR3aa: CASSSRQGSYNEQFF

len: 15
j_gene: TRBJ1-1
d_gene: NA
v_gene: TRBV5-1
abundance: NA
CDR3nt: TGCGCCAGCAGCTTGGATGGGGGAGTGAACACTGAAGCTTTCTTT
CDR3aa: CASSLDGGVNTEAFF

len: 14
j_gene: TRBJ2-1
d_gene: TRBD2
v_gene: TRBV12-3/TRBV12-4
abundance: few
CDR3nt: TGTGCCAGCAGCCTAGCGGGGGGGCCTTATGAGCAGTTCTTC
CDR3aa: CASSLAGGPYEQFF

len: 14
j_gene: TRBJ1-2
d_gene: NA
v_gene: TRBV12-3/TRBV12-4
abundance: NA
CDR3nt: TGTGCCAGCAGATCAGGGGCGGGTAACTATGGCTACACCTTC
CDR3aa: CASRSGAGNYGYTF